This entry is about one TCR beta chain. This entry belongs to a study of T-cell reconstitution after alpha-beta-depleted transplantation in children. CDR1 and CDR2 (germline): DFQATT, SNEGSKA (reference sequence). CDR3 length: 14 residues. The germline V and J ends were trimmed by 1 base and 2 bases, with 9 bases remaining between them. The TCRbeta library incorporated unique molecular identifiers. TCRdb redid the calling of the PCR reads with MiXCR, one entry per CDR3 protein. Here the sample spans roughly 610,000 distinct CDR3 sequences, 10% to 13% being singletons. Sequenced material: PBMCs from the stem cell graft donor, taken from the stem cell graft. This TCR derives from a human donor who donated a stem cell graft to a child with acute myeloid leukemia. The rearrangement links TRBV20-1 to TRBJ1-5; D gene uncertain. The CDR3 DNA reads as TGCAGTGCTAGAGTTCTCCGGGGCAATCAGCCCCAGCATTTT. Protein: CSARVLRGNQPQHF.